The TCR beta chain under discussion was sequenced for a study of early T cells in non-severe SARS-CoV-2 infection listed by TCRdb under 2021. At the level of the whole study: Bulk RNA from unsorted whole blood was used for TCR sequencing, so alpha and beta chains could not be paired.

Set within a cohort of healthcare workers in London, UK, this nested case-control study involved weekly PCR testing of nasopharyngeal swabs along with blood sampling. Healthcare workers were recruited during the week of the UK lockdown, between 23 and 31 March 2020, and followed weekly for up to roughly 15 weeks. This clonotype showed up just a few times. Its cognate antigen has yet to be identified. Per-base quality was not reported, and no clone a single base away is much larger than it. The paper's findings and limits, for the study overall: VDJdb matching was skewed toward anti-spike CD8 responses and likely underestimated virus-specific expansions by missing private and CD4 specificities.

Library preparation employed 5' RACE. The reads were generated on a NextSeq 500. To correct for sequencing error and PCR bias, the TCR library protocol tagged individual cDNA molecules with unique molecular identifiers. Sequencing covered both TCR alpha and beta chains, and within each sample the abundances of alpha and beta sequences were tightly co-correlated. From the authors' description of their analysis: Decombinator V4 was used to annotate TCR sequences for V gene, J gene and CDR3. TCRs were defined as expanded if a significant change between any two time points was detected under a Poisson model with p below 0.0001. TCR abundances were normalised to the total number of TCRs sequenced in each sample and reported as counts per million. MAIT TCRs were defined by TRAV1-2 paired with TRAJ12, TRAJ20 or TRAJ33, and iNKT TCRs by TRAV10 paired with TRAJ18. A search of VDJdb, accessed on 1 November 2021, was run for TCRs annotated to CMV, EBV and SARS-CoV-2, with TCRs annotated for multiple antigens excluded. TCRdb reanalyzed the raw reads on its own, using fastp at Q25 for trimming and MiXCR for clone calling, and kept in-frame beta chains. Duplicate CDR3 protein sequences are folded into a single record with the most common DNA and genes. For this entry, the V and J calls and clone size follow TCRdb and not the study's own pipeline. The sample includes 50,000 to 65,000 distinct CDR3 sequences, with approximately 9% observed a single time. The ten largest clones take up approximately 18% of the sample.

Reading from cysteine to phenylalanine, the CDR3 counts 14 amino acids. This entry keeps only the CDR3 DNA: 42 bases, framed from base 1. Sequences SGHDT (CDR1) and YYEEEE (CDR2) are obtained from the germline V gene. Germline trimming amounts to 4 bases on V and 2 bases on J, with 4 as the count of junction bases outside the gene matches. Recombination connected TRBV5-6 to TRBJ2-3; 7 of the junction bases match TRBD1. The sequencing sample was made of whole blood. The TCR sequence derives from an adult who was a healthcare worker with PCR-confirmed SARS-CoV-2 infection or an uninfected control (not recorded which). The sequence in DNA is TGTGCCAGCAGCCTGGGACAGTTCACAGATACGCAGTATTTT. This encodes CASSLGQFTDTQYF. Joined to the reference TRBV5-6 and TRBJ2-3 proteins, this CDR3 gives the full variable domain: DAGVTQSPTHLIKTRGQQVTLRCSPKSGHDTVSWYQQALGQGPQFIFQYYEEEERQRGNFPDRFSGHQFPNYSSELNVNALLLGDSALYLCASSLGQFTDTQYFGPGTRLTVL.